This TCR beta chain comes out of a study of shared clonotypes between healthy human individuals. TCRdb's table, derived via immunoSEQ multiplex PCR, lists solely in-frame clones and lacks some. The sample consists of millions of clones, 95% of them appearing once. Germline V CDR1 and CDR2: SQVTM, ANQGSEA. This CDR3 comprises 16 residues. The V end lost 4 bases, the J end lost 0 bases, and 18 bases lay between the germline ends. The receptor's source is a man aged 18-30 years in good health. The chain is built from TRBV29-1 and TRBJ1-1, with D possibly TRBD1 on 5 matching bases. Specimen: naive CD4+ T cells sorted from blood. Specified subset: CD45RA+ positively selected. The CDR3 loop is CSVVVDLNRMNTEAFF. In DNA form, the CDR3 reads TGCAGCGTTGTTGTGGACCTTAACAGGATGAACACTGAAGCTTTCTTT.